This TCR beta chain was recorded in a study of CXCR3-negative and CXCR3-positive naive CD8 T cells. UMI-tagged TRB cDNA libraries were built via 5' RACE. With the 5' RACE reads reprocessed, TCRdb shows one record per CDR3 protein and no DNA. Listed are about 57,000 distinct CDR3 sequences; roughly a quarter falls within the top ten. CDR1 and CDR2 from the germline V gene are MNHNS and SASEGT. The CDR3 loop spans 16 amino acids. The clonotype originates from a human donor in good health. Some clones in this sample may be carry-over from other donors' samples. This chain joins TRBV6-1 and TRBJ1-5. The sample consisted of memory CD8+ T cells from blood. The CDR3 reads CASSGTVEPPNQPQHF.